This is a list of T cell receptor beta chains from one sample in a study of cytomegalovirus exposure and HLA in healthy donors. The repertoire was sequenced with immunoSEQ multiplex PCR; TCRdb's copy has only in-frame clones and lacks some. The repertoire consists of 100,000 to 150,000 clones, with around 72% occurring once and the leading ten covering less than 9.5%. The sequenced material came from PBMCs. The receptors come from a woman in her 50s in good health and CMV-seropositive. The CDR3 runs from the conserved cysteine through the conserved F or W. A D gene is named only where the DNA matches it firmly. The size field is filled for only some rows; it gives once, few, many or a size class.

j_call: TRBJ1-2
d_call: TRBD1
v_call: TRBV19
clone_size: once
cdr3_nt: TGTGCCAGTAGAGACAGGGGCTATGGCTACACCTTC
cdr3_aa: CASRDRGYGYTF

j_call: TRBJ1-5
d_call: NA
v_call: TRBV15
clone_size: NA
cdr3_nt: TGTGCCACCAGCTGGCGGACAGATAGCAATCAGCCCCAGCATTTT
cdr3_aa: CATSWRTDSNQPQHF

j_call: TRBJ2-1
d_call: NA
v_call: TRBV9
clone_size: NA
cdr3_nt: TGTGCCAGCAGCGTAATGGGTCCTAGCTCCTACAATGAGCAGTTCTTC
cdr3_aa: CASSVMGPSSYNEQFF

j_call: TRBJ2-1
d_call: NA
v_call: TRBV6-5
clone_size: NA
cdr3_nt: TGTGCCAGCAGTTATGGGGGACTCTCCTACAATGAGCAGTTCTTC
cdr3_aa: CASSYGGLSYNEQFF

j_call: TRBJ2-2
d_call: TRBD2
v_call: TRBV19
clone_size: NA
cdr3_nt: TGTGCCAGTAGTATAGGAGCTAGCGGGAGAACGACCGGGGAGCTGTTTTTT
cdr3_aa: CASSIGASGRTTGELFF

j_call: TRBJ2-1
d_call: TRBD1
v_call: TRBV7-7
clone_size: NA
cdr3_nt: TGTGCTAGCAGCACCCGACAGGGGACAATTGTAGGTGAGCAGTTCTTC
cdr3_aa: CASSTRQGTIVGEQFF

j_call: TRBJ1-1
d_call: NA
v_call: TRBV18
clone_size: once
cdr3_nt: TGTGCCAGCTCACCATTGAGGAACACTGAAGCTTTCTTT
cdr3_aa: CASSPLRNTEAFF

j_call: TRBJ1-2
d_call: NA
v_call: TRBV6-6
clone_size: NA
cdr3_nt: TGTGCCAGCAGGTCAATGCAGGTCTATGGCTACACCTTC
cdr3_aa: CASRSMQVYGYTF

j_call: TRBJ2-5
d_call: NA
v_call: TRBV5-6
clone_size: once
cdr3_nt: TGTGCCAGCAGCTTGGTGGGCAGGGTGAGAGAGACCCAGTACTTC
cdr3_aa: CASSLVGRVRETQYF

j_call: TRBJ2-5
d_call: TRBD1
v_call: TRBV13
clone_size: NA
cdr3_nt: TGTGCCAGCTTCGTCAGGGGGGAGACCCAGTACTTC
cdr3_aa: CASFVRGETQYF

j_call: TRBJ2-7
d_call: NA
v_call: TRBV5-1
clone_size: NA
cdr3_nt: TGCGCCAGCAGCTTGGGGTCAGGGGACCGCGAGCAGTACTTC
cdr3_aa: CASSLGSGDREQYF

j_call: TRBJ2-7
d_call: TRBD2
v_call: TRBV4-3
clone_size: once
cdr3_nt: TGCGCCAGCAGCCAAGATATATTTGGAGGGACTAGCGGGCTCACCTACGAGCAGTACTTC
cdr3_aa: CASSQDIFGGTSGLTYEQYF

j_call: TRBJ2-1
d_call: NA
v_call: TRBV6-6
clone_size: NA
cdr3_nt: TGTGCCAGCAGTCGGGGGACTTTTCTCGAGCAGTTCTTC
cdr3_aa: CASSRGTFLEQFF

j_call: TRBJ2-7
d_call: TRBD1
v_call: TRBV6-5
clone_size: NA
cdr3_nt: TGTGCCAGCAGAAACCAGGGACAGGGTTTCTACGAGCAGTACTTC
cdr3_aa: CASRNQGQGFYEQYF

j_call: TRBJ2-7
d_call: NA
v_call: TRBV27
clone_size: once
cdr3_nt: TGTGCCAGCAGTTTAGTACAGGGTTGGTACGAGCAGTACTTC
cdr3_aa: CASSLVQGWYEQYF

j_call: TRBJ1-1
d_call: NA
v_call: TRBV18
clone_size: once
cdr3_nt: TGTGCCAGCTCACCCCGGACGTGGACAGAGGGCACTGAAGCTTTCTTT
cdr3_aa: CASSPRTWTEGTEAFF

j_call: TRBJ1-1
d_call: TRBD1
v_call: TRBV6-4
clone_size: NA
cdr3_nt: TGTGCCAGCAGTGACCAGACAGGGGGGAACACTGAAGCTTTCTTT
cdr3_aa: CASSDQTGGNTEAFF